The TCR beta chain described here comes from a study of T cell clones after liver transplantation. The wider study: Samples came from ITN030ST, which attempted immunosuppression withdrawal within 2 years of liver transplantation.

Points from the study as a whole: Graft donor-reactive T cells may have migrated into the graft rather than being deleted. Small, mixed patient groups and varying post-transplant times limit these conclusions. Post-transplant, graft-donor-reactive CD4 TCRbeta sequences in blood dropped significantly in 5 of 8 subjects.

Germline assignment: CDR1 SGHVS and CDR2 FNYEAQ. The CDR3 contains 13 residues. Trimming stripped 5 bases from V and 4 bases from J, with 10 bases between. Sequencing was performed with immunoSEQ multiplex PCR; in TCRdb, only in-frame clones are kept and a portion is missing. The table has tens of thousands of clones, about 92% seen once. In regard to this clone: Its specificity is not known.

The sample consisted of CD4+ T cells from blood, taken before liver transplant. This receptor was taken from a human donor who received a liver transplant. The V call is TRBV7-6, the J call TRBJ2-3, with D perhaps assigned TRBD1 or TRBD2 (5 bases each). The CDR3 reads CASSPGTPDTQYF. CDR3 bases: TGTGCCAGCAGCCCCGGGACCCCAGATACGCAGTATTTT.